This T cell receptor beta chain was recorded in a study of blood T cell repertoires in COVID-19 (TCRdb year 2020). About the investigation overall: Collaborator samples came from the United States, Italy and Spain and covered acute and convalescent phases of COVID-19. The material from the prospective study consisted of cDNA or gDNA derived from T cells, B-cell-depleted T cells, or PBMCs. The dataset comprised deeply sampled blood TCRbeta repertoires from subjects exposed to, actively infected with, or recovered from COVID-19. The repertoires were released in a freely available public database intended as a resource for research on the immune response to SARS-CoV-2. The samples were drawn from the first 160 participants of the ongoing ImmuneRACE study and from about 1,200 subjects provided by 6 global collaborators. The sample metadata nearly always contained a de-identified subject ID, COVID-19 status, age in years and sex. Where available, HLA class I and class II types were obtained from metadata supplied by the sample provider rather than from assay-based typing. On the study overall, not on this receptor specifically: Clinical and demographic metadata were provided uncurated, with the amount varying by source and participant.

The CDR3, cysteine through phenylalanine, is 17 amino acids long. Solely the CDR3 DNA is kept, with 51 bases framed from the first base. According to the germline V gene, CDR1 reads SGHAT and CDR2 reads FQNNGV. Cut back by 6 bases and 0 bases, the V and J ends lie 20 bases apart. TCRbeta CDR3 regions were amplified from genomic DNA using the immunoSEQ Assay, a bias-controlled multiplex PCR. On the study's bioinformatics: The number of nucleated cells in each sample was estimated from the amplification of reference gene primers within the assay. Sequence reads were collapsed and filtered to measure the absolute abundance of every unique TCRbeta CDR3 rearrangement. Productive Simpson clonality was computed per sample as the square root of Simpson's diversity index over productive rearrangements. Sourced from immuneACCESS, this table was stored by TCRdb with only in-frame sequences that have V and J called. A share of the clones is absent; for the studies checked, an unresolved V gene accounts for under half, and the remainder has no known explanation. The DNA was the basis for D and trimming; V, J and clone size are from that table. The table for this sample lists about 330,000 clones; over 75% of them were counted only once. Approximately 4% of the sample belongs to the ten largest clones.

The collaborating institutions used their own protocols to collect whole blood in K2EDTA tubes. For TCRbeta analysis, collaborators shipped samples in one of three forms: frozen whole blood, isolated PBMCs, or DNA extracted from either of those sample types. A note on this clone: The clone's antigen remains unknown. Per-base quality was not reported, and no clone a single base away is much larger than it.

The chain joins TRBV11-2 to TRBJ1-2; the D gene is possibly TRBD1, with 5 bases matching. The sample consisted of peripheral blood. The TCR comes from a woman in her fifties or sixties with active or convalescent COVID-19. CDR3 protein: CASRPWGASSTNYGYTF. The nucleotide sequence reads TGTGCCAGCAGGCCATGGGGCGCGAGCAGTACTAACTATGGCTACACCTTC.